Listed below are T cell receptor beta chains from one sample, sequenced in a study of Graves' ophthalmopathy and Graves' hyperthyroidism. MiXCR, applied by TCRdb to the multiplex PCR reads, yields one record per CDR3 protein. The table has 220,000 or so distinct CDR3 sequences, roughly 21% seen once; the top ten hold roughly 42%. Sequencing was performed on peripheral blood. The receptors derive from a woman between 50 and 59 years old with Graves' ophthalmopathy. CDR3s include the opening cysteine and the closing phenylalanine or tryptophan. D genes are given only for firm matches. Rows may omit the clone size; those that give it use once, few, many or a size class.

TRBJ2-7 | TRBV29-1 | 14 | - | TRBD1 | TGCAGCGTTGCCCTCGGGACAGGGAGGTACGAGCAGTACTTC | CSVALGTGRYEQYF
TRBJ2-7 | TRBV6-5 | 15 | many | - | TGTGCCAGCAGTTACTCGGCAGGGGCCTCCTACGAGCAGTACTTC | CASSYSAGASYEQYF
TRBJ1-2 | TRBV12-3/TRBV12-4 | 13 | many | - | TGTGCCAGCAGTTTTCAGGGCCCTCGAGGCTACACCTTC | CASSFQGPRGYTF
TRBJ2-4 | TRBV2 | 12 | - | - | TGTGCCAGCAGCGCCGGGACCTCGGTTCAGTACTTC | CASSAGTSVQYF
TRBJ2-7 | TRBV9 | 13 | many | - | TGTGCCAGCAGCCCAAGGTCCCTGGACGAGCAGTACTTC | CASSPRSLDEQYF
TRBJ2-1 | TRBV9 | 15 | many | TRBD2 | TGTGCCAGCAGCGCCCGAGCGGGAGATTACAATGAGCAGTTCTTC | CASSARAGDYNEQFF
TRBJ2-7 | TRBV11-2 | 17 | many | TRBD2 | TGTGCCAGCAGCCGCGCGCGGGGGGGGAGGCAGATCTACGAGCAGTACTTC | CASSRARGGRQIYEQYF
TRBJ2-7 | TRBV28 | 13 | many | - | TGTGCCAGCGGTCGACTTCGGCCCACCGAGCAGTACTTC | CASGRLRPTEQYF
TRBJ1-2 | TRBV28 | 12 | many | - | TGTGCCAGCAGTTTAGGCAGTTCTGGCTACACCTTC | CASSLGSSGYTF
TRBJ2-7 | TRBV6-2/TRBV6-3 | 15 | many | - | TGTGCCAGCAGACGGTCCGGGACAAAGGGATCCGAGCAGTACTTC | CASRRSGTKGSEQYF
TRBJ1-1 | TRBV11-2 | 14 | many | - | TGTGCCAGCACCGCGGGGAGGGGCGTTCCTGAAGCTTTCTTT | CASTAGRGVPEAFF
TRBJ2-7 | TRBV27 | 14 | many | - | TGTGCCAGCAGTTCTATGACTAGTCGGTACGAGCAGTACTTC | CASSSMTSRYEQYF
TRBJ2-2 | TRBV2 | 14 | many | - | TGTGCCAGCAGTGAAATGGCTTACACCGGGGAGCTGTTTTTT | CASSEMAYTGELFF
TRBJ1-2 | TRBV12-5 | 14 | many | TRBD1 | TGTGCTAGTGGTTTACTGGGACAGAGTTATGGCTACACCTTC | CASGLLGQSYGYTF
TRBJ2-7 | TRBV5-1 | 14 | many | - | TGCGCCAGCACCCCACTTACAGGGTCCTACGAGCAGTACTTC | CASTPLTGSYEQYF
TRBJ2-5 | TRBV6-2/TRBV6-3 | 17 | - | - | TGTGCCAGCAGTTACTCGGAGAGGCCTACCAAAAAAGAGACCCAGTACTTC | CASSYSERPTKKETQYF
TRBJ2-7 | TRBV28 | 15 | - | TRBD1 | TGTGCCAGCAGATTCTTGGGACAGTGGTCCTACGAGCAGTACTTC | CASRFLGQWSYEQYF
TRBJ2-5 | TRBV6-1 | 15 | many | - | TGTGCCAGCAGTCCCACCGGGATCGGAGGAGAGACCCAGTACTTC | CASSPTGIGGETQYF
TRBJ2-5 | TRBV19 | 14 | many | TRBD2 | TGTGCCAGTAGTACTACGACTAGCAGGGAGACCCAGTACTTC | CASSTTTSRETQYF
TRBJ1-2 | TRBV30 | 13 | many | - | TGTGCCTGGACTGGAGAGGGAACGATCGGCTACACCTTC | CAWTGEGTIGYTF
TRBJ2-2 | TRBV27 | 14 | many | TRBD2 | TGTGCCAGCTGGGAGGGAGGTGGCACCGGGGAGCTGTTTTTT | CASWEGGGTGELFF
TRBJ2-5 | TRBV28 | 13 | many | - | TGTGCCAGCAGTTTATCCGGGTGGGAGACCCAGTACTTC | CASSLSGWETQYF
TRBJ1-2 | TRBV12-3/TRBV12-4 | 15 | many | TRBD1 | TGTGCCAGCAGTCCGACCGGGACAGAATACTATGGCTACACCTTC | CASSPTGTEYYGYTF
TRBJ2-7 | TRBV20-1 | 12 | - | - | TGCAGTGCTAGAGTAAGGGAGTACGAGCAGTACTTC | CSARVREYEQYF
TRBJ2-6 | TRBV27 | 19 | many | - | TGTGCCAGCAGTTTATTGCGGGGAGGGGGGTCTTCTGGGGCCAACGTCCTGACTTTC | CASSLLRGGGSSGANVLTF
TRBJ2-4 | TRBV20-1 | 13 | many | - | TGCAGTGCTAGGGCCGGGAACTCGGACATTCAGTACTTC | CSARAGNSDIQYF
TRBJ2-2 | TRBV18 | 15 | - | TRBD1 | TGTGCCAGCTCACCCCGACAGGGGGAAGCCGGGGAGCTGTTTTTT | CASSPRQGEAGELFF
TRBJ1-2 | TRBV30 | 13 | - | - | TGTGCCTGTCGGGTCAGGGGAAACTATGGCTACATCTTC | CACRVRGNYGYIF
TRBJ1-2 | TRBV6-1 | 16 | many | TRBD1 | TGTGCCAGCAGACACCACCGGGACAGGGACAACTATGGCTACACCTTC | CASRHHRDRDNYGYTF
TRBJ1-6 | TRBV20-1 | 13 | many | TRBD1 | TGCAGTGCCAGACAGGGGGGAAATTCACCCCTCCACTTT | CSARQGGNSPLHF
TRBJ2-5 | TRBV5-1 | 11 | many | - | TGCGCCAGCAGCGAGGGCCAGACCCAGTACTTC | CASSEGQTQYF
TRBJ2-5 | TRBV2 | 11 | many | - | TGTGCCAGCAGTGAGCGGGGACGGTCAAAGTGG | CASSERGRSKW
TRBJ2-7 | TRBV7-2 | 11 | - | - | TGTGCCAGCATCCCCTCGCGCGAGCAGTACTTC | CASIPSREQYF
TRBJ1-3 | TRBV2 | 13 | - | - | TGTGCCAGCAGTGACAACTCTGGAAACACCATATATTTT | CASSDNSGNTIYF
TRBJ2-1 | TRBV12-3/TRBV12-4 | 15 | - | TRBD2 | TGTGCCAGCAGTCATCAAGCGGGAAATAGGAATGAGCAGTTCTTC | CASSHQAGNRNEQFF
TRBJ1-1 | TRBV12-3/TRBV12-4 | 13 | many | - | TGTGCCAGCAGTCCCCGGGACATCGGGAAAGCTTTCTTT | CASSPRDIGKAFF
TRBJ2-7 | TRBV10-2 | 12 | - | - | TGCGCCAGCAGTGACGGCGTCAGCGAGCAGTACTTC | CASSDGVSEQYF
TRBJ1-1 | TRBV19 | 12 | few | - | TGTGCCAGTAGTTGGACGAACACTGAAGCTTTCTTT | CASSWTNTEAFF
TRBJ2-5 | TRBV12-3/TRBV12-4 | 14 | - | TRBD2 | TGTGCCAGCAGTATAGCGGGAGAGAAAGAGACCCAGTACTTC | CASSIAGEKETQYF
TRBJ1-2 | TRBV29-1 | 14 | few | TRBD1 | TGCAGCGTTGAATTGGGACAGGGAGTCTATGGCTACACCTTC | CSVELGQGVYGYTF
TRBJ1-6 | TRBV11-2 | 14 | - | - | TGTGCCAGCAGCTTACAGTCTAGTAATTCACCCCTCCACTTT | CASSLQSSNSPLHF
TRBJ1-3 | TRBV6-1 | 15 | many | TRBD1 | TGTGCCAGCAGTGACGGAGGGGGCGCCGGAAACACCATATATTTT | CASSDGGGAGNTIYF
TRBJ2-3 | TRBV2 | 16 | - | TRBD2 | TGTGCCAGCCATCCGGGACTAGCGGGGGACACAGATACGCAGTATTTT | CASHPGLAGDTDTQYF
TRBJ1-5 | TRBV10-3 | 15 | - | - | TGTGCCATCAGTGAGCTGGCACTGGGCAATCAGCCCCAGCATTTT | CAISELALGNQPQHF
TRBJ2-7 | TRBV20-1 | 15 | many | TRBD1 | TGCAGTGCTAGAGGCCCCGGGACAGGGTCGTACGAGCAGTACTTC | CSARGPGTGSYEQYF
TRBJ2-7 | TRBV7-2 | 13 | many | - | TGTGCCAGCAGCGCCCCAAGCTCCTACGAGCAGTACTTC | CASSAPSSYEQYF
TRBJ2-5 | TRBV29-1 | 16 | many | - | TGCAGCGTCATTGAGTATTCCAGGGGGACTCAAGAGACCCAGTACTTC | CSVIEYSRGTQETQYF
TRBJ1-5 | TRBV19 | 15 | many | - | TGTGCCAGTAGTATCGTTCTAGGGGGCAATCAGCCCCAGCATTTT | CASSIVLGGNQPQHF
TRBJ2-7 | TRBV18 | 15 | - | TRBD1 | TGTGCCAGCTCACCGATCAGGGGGAGCGGCGACGAGCAGTACTTC | CASSPIRGSGDEQYF
TRBJ2-5 | TRBV24-1 | 14 | many | - | TGTGCCACCAGTAAGCCCGGGGGCCAAGAGACCCAGTACTTC | CATSKPGGQETQYF